This TCR beta chain emerged from a study of T-cell reconstitution after alpha-beta-depleted transplantation in children. The CDR3 runs to 15 residues. Germline CDR1 MNHNS, CDR2 SASEGT. J gave up 2 bases and V 10 bases, and 7 bases lay outside the gene matches. Preparation of the TCRbeta library involved a method that used unique molecular identifiers. TCRdb analysed the PCR reads with MiXCR anew, one entry per CDR3 protein. The profile shows over 300,000 distinct CDR3 sequences, about 9.4% of them singletons. A few counts support this clonotype. The genes are TRBV6-1 and TRBJ2-6; TRBD1 matches at 8 bases. The TCR sequence derives from a human donor who donated a stem cell graft to a child with acute lymphoblastic leukemia. Source: PBMCs from the stem cell graft donor, taken from the stem cell graft. CDR3 sequence: CATSQGATGANVLTF. As DNA, the CDR3 is TGTGCCACCTCCCAGGGGGCGACTGGGGCCAACGTCCTGACTTTC.